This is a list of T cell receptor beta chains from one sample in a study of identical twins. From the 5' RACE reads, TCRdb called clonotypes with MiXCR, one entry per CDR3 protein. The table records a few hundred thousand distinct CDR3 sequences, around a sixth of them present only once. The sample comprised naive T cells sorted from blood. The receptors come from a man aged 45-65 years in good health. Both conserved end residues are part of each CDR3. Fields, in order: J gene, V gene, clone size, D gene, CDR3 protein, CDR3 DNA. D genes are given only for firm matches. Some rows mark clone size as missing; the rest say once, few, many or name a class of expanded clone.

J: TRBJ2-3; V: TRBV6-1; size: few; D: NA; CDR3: CASSSRGPLTDTQYF; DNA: TGTGCCAGCAGCTCGCGGGGGCCCCTCACAGATACGCAGTATTTT
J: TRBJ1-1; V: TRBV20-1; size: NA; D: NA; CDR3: CSQLRTEAFF; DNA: TGCAGTCAATTGCGGACTGAAGCTTTCTTT
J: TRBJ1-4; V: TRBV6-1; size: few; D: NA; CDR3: CASTRGGGGEKLFF; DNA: TGTGCCAGCACACGAGGGGGGGGAGGAGAAAAACTGTTTTTT
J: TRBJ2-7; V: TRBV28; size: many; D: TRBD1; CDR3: CASSSGQGPYEQYF; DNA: TGTGCCAGCAGCTCTGGACAGGGGCCCTACGAGCAGTACTTC
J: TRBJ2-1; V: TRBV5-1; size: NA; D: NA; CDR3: CASSLVDPRDEQFF; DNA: TGCGCCAGCAGCTTGGTGGACCCCCGGGATGAGCAGTTCTTC
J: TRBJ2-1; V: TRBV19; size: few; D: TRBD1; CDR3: CASKGLGGFYNEQFF; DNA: TGTGCCAGTAAGGGGCTAGGGGGCTTCTACAATGAGCAGTTCTTC
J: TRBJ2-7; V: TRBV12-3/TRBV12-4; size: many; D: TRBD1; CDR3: CASSQGQGASYEQYF; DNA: TGTGCCAGCAGTCAGGGACAGGGAGCCTCCTACGAGCAGTACTTC
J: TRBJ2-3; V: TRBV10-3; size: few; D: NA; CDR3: CATTRGDRTDTQYF; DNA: TGTGCCACCACGCGGGGTGATCGTACAGATACGCAGTATTTT
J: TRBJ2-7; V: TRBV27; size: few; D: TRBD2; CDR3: CASSYSGRRTYEQYF; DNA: TGTGCCAGCAGTTATAGCGGGAGGCGAACCTACGAGCAGTACTTC
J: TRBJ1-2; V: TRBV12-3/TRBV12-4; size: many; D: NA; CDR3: CASSLTSGVDGYTF; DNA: TGTGCCAGCAGTTTAACGTCCGGGGTGGATGGCTACACCTTC
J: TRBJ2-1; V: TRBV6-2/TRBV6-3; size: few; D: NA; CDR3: CASSYRLQEGEQFF; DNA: TGTGCCAGCAGTTACCGCCTCCAAGAGGGTGAGCAGTTCTTC
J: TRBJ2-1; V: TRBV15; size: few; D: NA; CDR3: CATSREVNEQFF; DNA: TGTGCCACCAGCAGAGAGGTCAATGAGCAGTTCTTC